This TCR beta chain was identified in a study of blood T cell repertoires in COVID-19 (dated by TCRdb to about 2020). Regarding the research as a whole: The collaborator samples originated in the United States, Italy and Spain and spanned the acute and convalescent phases of COVID-19. The material from the prospective study consisted of cDNA or gDNA derived from T cells, B-cell-depleted T cells, or PBMCs. A freely available public database, intended as a resource for researchers studying the immune response to SARS-CoV-2, is where the repertoires were released. The dataset comprised deeply sampled blood TCRbeta repertoires from subjects exposed to, actively infected with, or recovered from COVID-19. The samples were drawn from two sources: the first 160 participants of the ongoing ImmuneRACE study, and 1,254 subjects contributed by 6 global collaborators. Sample metadata almost always included a de-identified subject ID, COVID-19 status, age in years and sex. Where HLA class I and class II types were available, the types were taken from metadata supplied by the sample provider, not from assay-based typing. Beyond this particular receptor, the publication reports: Clinical and demographic metadata were provided uncurated, with the amount varying by source and participant.

This clone was observed a single time. Its antigen remains unidentified. Qualities for individual bases were not recorded, and no much larger clone is one base off. Collaborating institutions collected whole blood in K2EDTA tubes following their own protocols. For TCRbeta analysis, collaborator samples were shipped as frozen whole blood, as isolated PBMCs, or as DNA extracted from either sample type. TCRbeta CDR3 regions were amplified from genomic DNA by means of the immunoSEQ Assay, a bias-controlled multiplex PCR. As for how the authors treated the data: The number of nucleated cells in each sample was estimated from the amplification of reference gene primers within the assay. To quantify the absolute abundance of each unique TCRbeta CDR3 rearrangement, sequence reads were collapsed and filtered. For each sample, productive Simpson clonality was calculated as the square root of Simpson's diversity index over productive rearrangements. TCRdb took over this immuneACCESS table, retaining in-frame rearrangements with V and J assigned. Such tables are incomplete; in checked studies, under half of the missing clones stem from an unresolved V gene, and the remainder is unexplained. That table is the source of V, J and clone size, and D and trimming were worked out from the DNA. Present in this sample are 150,000 or so clones, 87% of which were seen just once. About 4.7% of the sample is held by the ten biggest clonotypes.

This receptor was obtained from a human donor in a cohort sampled during active COVID-19. Sequencing input: peripheral blood.

The sequenced DNA: TGTGCCAGCAGCCTATCTAGCGGGGGTGGCACAGATACGCAGTATTTT. Its amino acids are CASSLSSGGGTDTQYF. In this chain, TRBV6-4 is recombined with TRBJ2-3, with TRBD2 matching 10 junction bases. The germline V gene encodes CDR1 MRHNA and CDR2 SNTAGT. V has 6 bases trimmed and J has 1 base trimmed; junction bases matching no gene number 7. CDR3 length: 16 amino acids, cysteine to phenylalanine. The kept DNA is CDR3 alone, 48 bases in frame from the first base.